Below, 23 T cell receptor beta chains from the same sample are listed, as sequenced in a study of T cell responses to AZD1222 COVID-19 vaccine. Profiling relied on immunoSEQ multiplex PCR, and the TCRdb table lists in-frame clones only, not all of them. The sample records 120,000 or so clones, about 89% being singletons. The material was peripheral blood, obtained on day 0 of AZD1222 vaccination. The receptors derive from an adult in good health.

The J gene is TRBJ2-3, the V gene TRBV6-2 or TRBV6-3; 9 bases are a match to TRBD2. The length of the CDR3 is 15 residues. Germline V gene data show CDR1 as MNHEY and CDR2 as SVGEGT. The ends lost 8 bases at V and 6 bases at J; junction bases unmatched: 12. The CDR3 DNA reads TGTGCCAGCGGCCTGGGTTGGACTAGCGCTGATACGCAGTATTTT. It encodes CASGLGWTSADTQYF.

The J gene is TRBJ2-7, the V gene TRBV12-3 or TRBV12-4; the D is unclear. V was clipped by 5 bases and J by 6 bases, with 14 bases between them. The CDR3 loop spans 13 amino acids. The CDR3 spells CASSPRLTVEQYF. The CDR3 DNA reads TGTGCCAGCAGTCCCCGGTTGACTGTCGAGCAGTACTTC.

This rearrangement joins TRBV19 to TRBJ2-1; D is unresolved. This CDR3 is built from 13 residues. CDR1 and CDR2 (germline): LNHDA, SQIVND (reference sequence). The V gene lost 8 bases and the J gene lost 10 bases, with 18 bases spanning the gap. CDR3 sequence (DNA): TGTGCCAGTTCTAGTCAAACAGTTACGGAGCAGTTCTTC. Translation: CASSSQTVTEQFF.

The V call is TRBV12-3 or TRBV12-4, the J call TRBJ1-1; D perhaps matches TRBD1 (5 bases). The CDR3 contains 13 residues. With 7 bases removed from V and 0 bases from J, the gap between germline ends came to 9 bases. The CDR3 bases are TGTGCCAGCAATCGGGGGTTGAACACTGAAGCTTTCTTT. Its translation is CASNRGLNTEAFF.

The CDR3 nucleotides are TGTGCCAGCAGCGATGACAGGGCTAATGAAAAACTGTTTTTT. It yields the protein CASSDDRANEKLFF. The rearrangement joins TRBV13 to TRBJ1-4; 7 bases are a match to TRBD1. V shed 5 bases, J shed 3 bases, and the junction held 3 bases outside the gene matches. This CDR3 is 14 amino acids long. Per germline, CDR1 PRHDT and CDR2 FYEKMQ (reference sequence).

Only one count was recorded for this clone. CDR3 sequence (DNA): TGTGCCAGCAGCCAAGGCTCGAACACTGAAGCTTTCTTT. Amino acids: CASSQGSNTEAFF. The chain has TRBV3-1 (or the pseudogene TRBV3-2) and TRBJ1-1; D gene uncertain. Trimming took 1 base from V and 1 from J, leaving 4 bases between them. The CDR3 extends over 13 amino acids. CDR1 is LGHDT and CDR2 is YNNKEL in the germline V gene (reference sequence).

The gene calls are TRBV6-5 and TRBJ2-3; the D is unclear. Germline CDR1 and CDR2: MNHEY and SVGAGI. The V end lost 8 bases, the J end lost 4 bases, and 13 bases lay between the germline ends. The CDR3 sequence is 13 residues long. The CDR3 loop is CASDLQGADTQYF. DNA for the CDR3: TGTGCCAGCGATCTGCAAGGAGCAGATACGCAGTATTTT.

This clone was recorded once. V and J are TRBV6-5 and TRBJ1-2, with D perhaps TRBD1 (5 bases). In germline, CDR1 is MNHEY, CDR2 SVGAGI. The CDR3 covers 16 residues. Trimming cost V 2 bases and J 2 bases, with 15 bases left between them. CDR3: CASSYVGGESNYGYTF. CDR3 nucleotides: TGTGCCAGCAGTTACGTCGGGGGGGAGTCCAACTATGGCTACACCTTC.

CDR3 in DNA: TGTGCCAGCCATCTAGGGACAAAACCCTACGAGCAGTACTTC. It translates to CASHLGTKPYEQYF. The chain employs TRBV19 and TRBJ2-7, with a possible D match to TRBD1 (6 bases). This CDR3 region has 14 residues. The germline V gene encodes CDR1 LNHDA and CDR2 SQIVND (reference sequence). Trimming shortened V by 9 bases and J by 2 bases, and 17 bases separated the two germline ends.

This clone was counted a few times. The rearrangement links TRBV10-3 to TRBJ1-2; the D gene is possibly TRBD1 (5 bases). Trimming removed 10 bases at V and 1 base at J, with 13 bases between. Germline V gives CDR1 ENHRY, CDR2 SYGVKD. The CDR3 consists of 13 residues. The CDR3 loop is CATFDSLNYGYTF. The CDR3 nucleotides read TGTGCCACCTTCGACAGCCTTAACTATGGCTACACCTTC.

The J gene is TRBJ2-3, the V gene TRBV6-5; TRBD2 agrees at 9 bases. V shed 2 bases, J shed 2 bases, and the junction held 2 bases outside the gene matches. The CDR3 is 15 amino acids. Germline V gene sequence: CDR1 MNHEY, CDR2 SVGAGI. The CDR3 DNA reads TGTGCCAGCAGTTACGGCGGGGGGGCCACAGATACGCAGTATTTT. Amino acid sequence: CASSYGGGATDTQYF.

This sequence joins TRBV12-5 and TRBJ2-5; D is unresolved. Germline V lookup: CDR1 LGHNT, CDR2 FRNRAP. The ends were cut back, 0 bases at V and 5 bases at J, with 4 bases in the middle. CDR3 size: 12 residues. In DNA form, the CDR3 reads TGTGCTAGTGGTTTGGTAGCCGAGACCCAGTACTTC. As protein: CASGLVAETQYF.

This chain uses TRBV11-2 with TRBJ1-1; D gene ambiguous. V was cut by 0 bases and J by 3 bases, with 8 bases left in between. The CDR3 totals 14 residues. From germline, CDR1 is SGHAT and CDR2 FQNNGV. The CDR3 spells CASSLEVWDTEAFF. The CDR3 bases are TGTGCCAGCAGCTTAGAGGTTTGGGACACTGAAGCTTTCTTT.

The chain uses TRBV3-1 (or the pseudogene TRBV3-2) and TRBJ1-4; D uncertain. The CDR3 is made up of 13 amino acids. Germline values: CDR1 LGHDT, CDR2 YNNKEL (reference sequence). The V gene lost 2 bases and the J gene lost 6 bases, with 7 bases spanning the gap. Written as DNA, the CDR3 is TGTGCCAGCAGCCAACTCCGGGATGAAAAACTGTTTTTT. This sequence encodes CASSQLRDEKLFF.

This rearrangement joins TRBV3-1 (or the pseudogene TRBV3-2) to TRBJ2-5; D unclear. The CDR3 is made up of 14 amino acids. Trimming cost V 1 base and J 4 bases, with 10 bases left between them. Per germline, CDR1 LGHDT and CDR2 YNNKEL (reference sequence). CDR3 amino acids: CASSQVTNSETQYF. The CDR3 DNA is TGTGCCAGCAGCCAAGTTACCAACTCAGAGACCCAGTACTTC.

This rearrangement joins TRBV2 to TRBJ2-5; D is ambiguous. Germline-derived CDR1 and CDR2 are SNHLY and FYNNEI. Trimming removed 7 bases at V and 1 base at J, with 7 bases between. This CDR3 comprises 12 residues. CDR3 nucleotides: TGTGCCAGCAAACAGAGCCAAGAGACCCAGTACTTC. It codes for CASKQSQETQYF.

For the CDR3, the DNA is TGTGCCTGGAGTGGTATGAACACTGAAGCTTTCTTT. Its translation is CAWSGMNTEAFF. This chain joins TRBV30 and TRBJ1-1, with D unresolved. The germline gives CDR1 GTSNPN, CDR2 SVGIG (reference sequence). The V end lost 1 base, the J end lost 0 bases, and 3 bases lay between the germline ends. The CDR3 runs to 12 residues.

V is TRBV6-1 and J is TRBJ1-2; D is unclear. Looked up from germline, CDR1 is MNHNS and CDR2 is SASEGT. The ends were cut back, 2 bases at V and 7 bases at J, with 11 bases in the middle. The CDR3 loop spans 13 amino acids. CDR3 sequence reads: CASSETAQRGYTF. Written as DNA, the CDR3 is TGTGCCAGCAGTGAAACAGCCCAGCGTGGCTACACCTTC.

This chain links TRBV5-1 with TRBJ1-2; 10 bases are a match to TRBD1. J was trimmed by 8 bases and V by 2 bases; bases with no gene match: 6. The CDR3 runs 14 residues. From germline, CDR1 is SGHRS and CDR2 YFSETQ. CDR3 region: CASSFGTGAGGYTF. The DNA of the CDR3 is TGCGCCAGCAGCTTCGGGACAGGGGCGGGAGGCTACACCTTC.

The V and J genes are TRBV28 and TRBJ2-1; 11 bases align to TRBD2. The V gene's germline CDR1 is MDHEN and CDR2 SYDVKM. V dropped 5 bases and J dropped 8; count of bases not matched to a gene: 5. The CDR3 spans 14 residues. The CDR3 region is CASSRVAGGDEQFF. The CDR3 nucleotides read TGTGCCAGCAGTCGCGTAGCGGGAGGGGATGAGCAGTTCTTC.

The chain is built from TRBV12-5 and TRBJ1-1; 12 nucleotides agree with TRBD1. There are 16 residues in the CDR3. V lost 3 bases and J lost 2; bases outside the gene matches: 4. Germline V CDR1 and CDR2: LGHNT, FRNRAP. CDR3 DNA: TGTGCTAGTGGTTTTGGGACAGGGGGCCTAAACACTGAAGCTTTCTTT. Its translation: CASGFGTGGLNTEAFF.

The V call is TRBV28, the J call TRBJ2-7; D is possibly TRBD2 (6 bases). Trimming stripped 2 bases from V and 3 bases from J, with 11 bases between. From germline, CDR1 is MDHEN and CDR2 SYDVKM. The CDR3 sequence is 14 residues long. As DNA, the CDR3 is TGTGCCAGCAGTTTAACTAGCAAGGGCTACGAGCAGTACTTC. Its translation is CASSLTSKGYEQYF.

The chain carries TRBV10-2 and TRBJ1-6, with D perhaps matching TRBD1 (5 bases). Germline loops: CDR1 WSHSY, CDR2 SAAADI. V was cut by 8 bases and J by 7 bases, with 9 bases left in between. The CDR3 runs to 12 residues. CDR3 in amino acids: CASRDPNSPLHF. CDR3 in DNA: TGCGCCAGCCGGGACCCAAATTCACCCCTCCACTTT.